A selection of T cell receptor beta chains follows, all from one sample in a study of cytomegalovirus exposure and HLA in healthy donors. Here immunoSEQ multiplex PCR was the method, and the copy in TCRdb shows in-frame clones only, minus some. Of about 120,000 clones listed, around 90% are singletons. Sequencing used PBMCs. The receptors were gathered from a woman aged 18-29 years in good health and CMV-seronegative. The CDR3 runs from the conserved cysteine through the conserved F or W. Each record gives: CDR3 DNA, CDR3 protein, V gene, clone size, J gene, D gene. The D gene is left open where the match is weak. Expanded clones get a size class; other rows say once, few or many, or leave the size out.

TGTGCCAGCAGCTTAGGGCTAGCCTACAATGAGCAGTTCTTC CASSLGLAYNEQFF TRBV7-2 few TRBJ2-1 -
TGTGCCAGCAGCGTAGTAGCGGGAGGGCCGAACAATGAGCAGTTCTTC CASSVVAGGPNNEQFF TRBV9 once TRBJ2-1 TRBD2
TGTGCCAGCAGGGGACAGGGAGAAAATCAGCCCCAGCATTTT CASRGQGENQPQHF TRBV6-1 - TRBJ1-5 TRBD1
TGTGCCAGCACGGGAGGTACCGGGGAGCTGTTTTTT CASTGGTGELFF TRBV2 once TRBJ2-2 TRBD2
TGTGCCAGCAGTCCCCGTTGGATGTTCGGGAGGGGGCATGATGGCTACACCTTC CASSPRWMFGRGHDGYTF TRBV27 once TRBJ1-2 TRBD1
TGTGCCAGCAGTGAAGCGTCAGGGGCTGGCAATCAGCCCCAGCATTTT CASSEASGAGNQPQHF TRBV6-1 - TRBJ1-5 -
TGTGCCAGTAGGTGGGAGATTAGCAATCAGCCCCAGCATTTT CASRWEISNQPQHF TRBV19 - TRBJ1-5 -
TGTGCCAGCAGCTTAAGCGATCGGGAGAGCGGAGGCTACACCTTC CASSLSDRESGGYTF TRBV7-9 - TRBJ1-2 -
TGTGCCAGCAGCTCCAATCGACAGGGGGCGGATGGCTACACCTTC CASSSNRQGADGYTF TRBV11-2 - TRBJ1-2 TRBD1
TGTGCCAGTAGTATAGTCGGGGGGAACTTAGCCAAAAACATTCAGTACTTC CASSIVGGNLAKNIQYF TRBV19 - TRBJ2-4 TRBD2
TGTGCCAGCAGCCCGAGCGCAAATAGCAATCAGCCCCAGCATTTT CASSPSANSNQPQHF TRBV7-6 - TRBJ1-5 -
TGCAGCGTTGAGGGACTAGCGGGACATTACGAGCAGTACTTC CSVEGLAGHYEQYF TRBV29-1 - TRBJ2-7 TRBD2
TGTGCCAGCAGCTTAGGCTCGGGAGGTAGCGATGAGCAGTTCTTC CASSLGSGGSDEQFF TRBV7-9 - TRBJ2-1 TRBD2
TGTGCCAGCAGTGACACCGGGACAGGGAACAATCAGCCCCAGCATTTT CASSDTGTGNNQPQHF TRBV2 - TRBJ1-5 TRBD1
TGTGCCAGTAGTATAGATCACAGGGAGACCCAGTACTTC CASSIDHRETQYF TRBV19 - TRBJ2-5 -
TGTGCCAGCAGCTTGGACCGACAGGGGCCACAAGAGACCCAGTACTTC CASSLDRQGPQETQYF TRBV5-6 - TRBJ2-5 TRBD1
TGCGCCAGCAGCCTCGAAAGCGGGGGAACCTACGAGCAGTACTTC CASSLESGGTYEQYF TRBV5-1 - TRBJ2-7 TRBD2
TGTGCCGCGAGAAGGGAGGCGGGTCGGGTCACCTTC CAARREAGRVTF TRBV6-1 - TRBJ1-2 -
TGTGCCAGCAGCGGGGCAGGGGTTGGGGTGGGCGAGCAGTACTTC CASSGAGVGVGEQYF TRBV25-1 - TRBJ2-7 -
TGTGCCAGCAGCTGGGGGGCGACAGGGATGGGAGATACGCAGTATTTT CASSWGATGMGDTQYF TRBV13 - TRBJ2-3 -
TGTGCCACCTTATCCGGTTCTCCCCACGAGCAGTACTTC CATLSGSPHEQYF TRBV19 - TRBJ2-7 -
TGCGCCAGCAGCAGAGGACTAGCGGGGGGAGATTACAATGAGCAGTTCTTC CASSRGLAGGDYNEQFF TRBV5-1 - TRBJ2-1 TRBD2
TGTGCCAGCAGTAAGACTAGCGGGAGTATCGAGCAGTACTTC CASSKTSGSIEQYF TRBV7-2 once TRBJ2-7 TRBD2
TGTGCCAGCAGCTCGACAGGGGGAATGAACACTGAAGCTTTCTTT CASSSTGGMNTEAFF TRBV7-9 - TRBJ1-1 TRBD1
TGTGCCTGTAATAGCGGGAGGTTCACAGATACGCAGTATTTT CACNSGRFTDTQYF TRBV30 - TRBJ2-3 TRBD2
TGTGCCAGCAGCTTAGCCCGGACTGGACTTGGCTACACCTTC CASSLARTGLGYTF TRBV13 - TRBJ1-2 -
TGCGCCAGCAGCCCAAACCGGAACCGGGACAGGTTATCCTATTCGAGCGACGAGCAGTACTTC CASSPNRNRDRLSYSSDEQYF TRBV5-1 - TRBJ2-7 TRBD1
TGTGCCAGCAACCCCCATGGGCAGGGGAGCTCCTACGAGCAGTACTTC CASNPHGQGSSYEQYF TRBV5-5 - TRBJ2-7 -
TGTGCCAGCAGTTTAATAGGGGCATTGGGAGCTTTCTTT CASSLIGALGAFF TRBV28 - TRBJ1-1 -
TGTGCCAGCAGTAAACGCGCAGGGGAGGGTGCTTTCTTT CASSKRAGEGAFF TRBV6-6 - TRBJ1-1 -
TGTGCCAGCAGCGGCCCCCGGGACAGAATGAACACTGAAGCTTTCTTT CASSGPRDRMNTEAFF TRBV9 - TRBJ1-1 TRBD1
TGTGCCTGGAGTGGACAGGGCCTGAGCACAGATACGCAGTATTTT CAWSGQGLSTDTQYF TRBV30 - TRBJ2-3 TRBD1
TGTGCCAGCAGTGACAACAGGGTGGCTGAAAAACTGTTTTTT CASSDNRVAEKLFF TRBV25-1 once TRBJ1-4 -
TGTGCCAGCAGCTTAGTGGGGCGTCAGCCCCAGCATTTT CASSLVGRQPQHF TRBV11-3 - TRBJ1-5 -